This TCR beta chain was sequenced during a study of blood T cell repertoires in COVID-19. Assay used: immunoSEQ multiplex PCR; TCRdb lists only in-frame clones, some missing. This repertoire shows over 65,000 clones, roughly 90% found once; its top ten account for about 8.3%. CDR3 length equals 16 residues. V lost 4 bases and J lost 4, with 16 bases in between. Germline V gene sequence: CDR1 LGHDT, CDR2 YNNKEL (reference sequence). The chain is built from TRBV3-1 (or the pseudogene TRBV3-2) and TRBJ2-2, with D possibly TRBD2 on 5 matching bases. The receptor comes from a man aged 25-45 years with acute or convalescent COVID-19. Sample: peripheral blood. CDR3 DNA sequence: TGTGCCAGCAGCCCCACGGCGGGTGCGGCCACCGGGGAGCTGTTTTTT. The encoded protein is CASSPTAGAATGELFF.